The 28 T cell receptor beta chains in this list originate from one sample, sequenced in a study of beta chain features in type 1 diabetes. Sequenced material consisted of expressed TCRB transcripts (all of the isolated RNA was reverse transcribed). Clones were sequenced by immunoSEQ multiplex PCR, and TCRdb holds only the in-frame ones, with some missing. The table lists hundreds of thousands of clones, 30% of them singletons. The material sequenced was naive CD4+ T cells from blood. The receptor source for this set is a man younger than 35 in good health.

In regard to this clone: Other nucleotide sequences in the sample specify the same CDR3. The chain is built from TRBV20-1 and TRBJ2-1, with D unclear. Germline loops: CDR1 DFQATT, CDR2 SNEGSKA (reference sequence). The V end was cut by 5 bases, the J end by 4 bases, with 6 bases between. The CDR3 is 11 amino acids. The DNA for the CDR3 is TGCAGTGCTCCCACATACAATGAGCAGTTCTTC. Its translation: CSAPTYNEQFF.

The gene calls are TRBV10-3 and TRBJ2-2; TRBD1 matches 7 bases. This CDR3 contains 13 residues. The J segment lost 10 bases and the V segment lost 3 bases, leaving 5 bases of the junction unmatched. The V gene's germline CDR1 is ENHRY and CDR2 SYGVKD. DNA of the CDR3: TGTGCCATCAGTGATACCGGGACAGAGGAGCTGTTTTTT. This codes for CAISDTGTEELFF.

The chain is built from TRBV6-4 and TRBJ1-2; 8 nucleotides align to TRBD1. V trimming: 6 bases; J trimming: 7 bases; junction bases outside the gene matches: 13. CDR3 length: 15 residues. Germline loops: CDR1 MRHNA, CDR2 SNTAGT. CDR3 region: CASSQIVGQGSGYTF. DNA of the CDR3: TGTGCCAGCAGCCAAATAGTCGGACAGGGAAGTGGCTACACCTTC.

This clone was counted a few times. The chain is built from TRBV6-1 and TRBJ2-3, with TRBD2 as a possible D gene (5 bases). This CDR3 region has 14 residues. Germline V gene lookup returns CDR1 MNHNS and CDR2 SASEGT. V lost 6 bases to trimming and J lost 2 bases, with 12 bases between them. Here the CDR3 DNA reads TGTGCCAGCAGCGAGGGTTTCGTCACAGATACGCAGTATTTT. Translating it yields CASSEGFVTDTQYF.

The V call is TRBV6-5, the J call TRBJ2-1; 8 nucleotides agree with TRBD2. V shed 6 bases, J shed 3 bases, and the junction held 7 bases outside the gene matches. From germline, CDR1 is MNHEY and CDR2 SVGAGI. This CDR3 has 15 amino acids. The DNA for the CDR3 is TGTGCCAGCAGCCAGGAGGGACTAGACTACAATGAGCAGTTCTTC. Amino acids: CASSQEGLDYNEQFF.

CDR3 bases: TGTGCCAGCAGCGTAGTAGGAGGGTCGACTAGCGGGAGGGCGTACAATGAGCAGTTCTTC. The encoded protein is CASSVVGGSTSGRAYNEQFF. V usage is TRBV9 and J usage is TRBJ2-1; 14 bases agree with TRBD2. Trimming cost V 0 bases and J 4 bases; bases outside gene matches: 12. The CDR3 is 20 amino acids. Germline CDR1 and CDR2: SGDLS and YYNGEE.

V and J are TRBV5-6 and TRBJ2-3; tentatively, D is TRBD1 (5 bases). The CDR3 length is 16 residues. V dropped 1 base and J dropped 1 base, with 13 bases sitting between them. Germline CDR1 SGHDT, CDR2 YYEEEE. CDR3 nucleotide sequence: TGTGCCAGCAGCTTGTTCCGGCAGGGTGGCACAGATACGCAGTATTTT. This codes for CASSLFRQGGTDTQYF.

The chain uses TRBV9 and TRBJ2-2, with 10 bases fitting TRBD2. Germline trimming cut 4 bases from V and 0 bases from J; bases unmatched to any gene: 3. The CDR3 length is 16 residues. Germline CDR1 reads SGDLS; CDR2 reads YYNGEE. CDR3 sequence reads: CASSMSGRANTGELFF. As DNA, the CDR3 is TGTGCCAGCAGCATGAGCGGGAGGGCGAACACCGGGGAGCTGTTTTTT. Together with reference TRBV9 and TRBJ2-2, the CDR3 gives the full variable domain: DSGVTQTPKHLITATGQRVTLRCSPRSGDLSVYWYQQSLDQGLQFLIQYYNGEERAKGNILERFSAQQFPDLHSELNLSSLELGDSALYFCASSMSGRANTGELFFGEGSRLTVL.

This chain links TRBV29-1 with TRBJ2-3, with 9 bases fitting TRBD1. This CDR3 spans 15 amino acids. Germline V gene data show CDR1 as SQVTM and CDR2 as ANQGSEA. The V gene end was trimmed by 7 bases and the J gene end by 2 bases; junction bases not matched to a gene: 10. CDR3 DNA: TGCAGCGGTCGACTGGGACAGGGTCACACAGATACGCAGTATTTT. Translating it yields CSGRLGQGHTDTQYF.

This clone has only a few counts. The chain recombines TRBV7-6 with TRBJ2-3; D possibly corresponds to TRBD2 (6 bases). The CDR3 is 16 amino acids. Germline-derived CDR1 and CDR2 are SGHVS and FNYEAQ. The ends were cut back, 1 base at V and 1 base at J, with 12 bases in the middle. The CDR3 reads CASSLEARGRTDTQYF. For the CDR3, the DNA is TGTGCCAGCAGCTTAGAAGCGCGGGGCCGCACAGATACGCAGTATTTT.

This clone was counted only a few times. The J gene is TRBJ2-4, the V gene TRBV4-2, with TRBD1 as a possible D gene (5 bases). The CDR3 sequence is 15 residues long. V was shortened by 0 bases and J by 10 bases, with 16 bases between the two germline ends. Germline V gives CDR1 LGHNA, CDR2 YNFKEQ. Written as DNA, the CDR3 is TGTGCCAGCAGCCAAGATAGGGCCGCTCAGGGAATTCAGTACTTC. Translation gives CASSQDRAAQGIQYF.

V is TRBV28 and J is TRBJ2-5; D may correspond to TRBD1 or TRBD2 (6 bases each). Trimming removed 8 bases at V and 2 bases at J, with 9 bases between. CDR1 and CDR2 from the germline V gene are MDHEN and SYDVKM. This CDR3 is built from 12 residues. The CDR3 protein is CASGGTQETQYF. Written as DNA, the CDR3 is TGTGCCAGCGGCGGGACACAAGAGACCCAGTACTTC.

This clone showed up just a few times. The rearrangement uses TRBV30 and TRBJ2-1; 7 bases are a match to TRBD2. Germline CDR1 is GTSNPN and CDR2 is SVGIG (reference sequence). V trimming: 3 bases; J trimming: 4 bases; junction bases outside the gene matches: 3. The CDR3 length is 13 residues. The CDR3 DNA follows: TGTGCCTGGAGCCCTAGCGGTTACAATGAGCAGTTCTTC. Its translation: CAWSPSGYNEQFF.

The chain recombines TRBV7-2 with TRBJ2-3; D is possibly TRBD2 (5 bases). Trimming took 1 base from V and 3 from J, leaving 11 bases between them. The germline V gene encodes CDR1 SGHTA and CDR2 FQGNSA. The CDR3 is 15 residues long. CDR3 DNA: TGTGCCAGCAGCTTAGAGGCGGGCCTGACAGATACGCAGTATTTT. This translates into CASSLEAGLTDTQYF.

The gene calls are TRBV7-9 and TRBJ2-7; 7 positions agree with TRBD2. V was clipped by 5 bases and J by 5 bases; unmatched bases: 3. Germline V gives CDR1 SEHNR, CDR2 FQNEAQ (reference sequence). The CDR3 covers 12 residues. The CDR3 here is CASSPRGDEQYF. CDR3 DNA: TGTGCCAGCAGCCCACGGGGGGACGAGCAGTACTTC.

This clone came up a few times. The V and J genes are TRBV6-1 and TRBJ2-5, with 7 bases lining up with TRBD2. The length of the CDR3 is 14 residues. Germline CDR1 MNHNS, CDR2 SASEGT. Trimming at V came to 4 bases and at J to 4 bases, leaving 6 bases not matched to a gene. CDR3 DNA sequence: TGTGCCAGCAGTGGGGAACTAGCGAGAGAGACCCAGTACTTC. This sequence encodes CASSGELARETQYF.

The V gene is TRBV7-6, the J gene TRBJ2-7, with D perhaps matching TRBD2 (6 bases). V was pared by 1 base and J by 4 bases, with 14 bases between. The CDR3 totals 15 residues. The V gene's germline CDR1 is SGHVS and CDR2 FNYEAQ. The CDR3 coding sequence is TGTGCCAGCAGCTTAGTCGAGGGAGCGGGTTACGAGCAGTACTTC. Its protein is CASSLVEGAGYEQYF.

This clone was counted only a few times. This rearrangement joins TRBV25-1 to TRBJ2-1; TRBD2 matches 10 bases. Unmatched junction bases numbered 10, after V lost 6 bases and J lost 8 bases. The CDR3 has 15 amino acids. The germline gives CDR1 MGHDK, CDR2 SYGVNS. The CDR3 sequence: CASRDSGRAVDEQFF. DNA of the CDR3: TGTGCCAGCAGAGACAGCGGGAGGGCCGTCGATGAGCAGTTCTTC.

The sample holds one count of this clone. The chain combines TRBV9 with TRBJ2-3, with D tentatively TRBD2 (6 bases). This CDR3 is 16 amino acids long. V was cut by 4 bases and J by 2 bases, with 17 bases left in between. Per the germline V gene, CDR1 is SGDLS and CDR2 is YYNGEE. CDR3 protein: CASSPSGSRPTDTQYF. CDR3 sequence (DNA): TGTGCCAGCAGCCCCAGCGGGTCGCGGCCCACAGATACGCAGTATTTT.

This clone was detected a few times. CDR3 region: CASSLGDIQYF. The CDR3 DNA reads TGCGCCAGCAGCTTAGGCGACATTCAGTACTTC. V gene TRBV5-1 combines with J gene TRBJ2-4; D call uncertain. This CDR3 is built from 11 residues. V dropped 2 bases and J dropped 8 bases, with 5 bases sitting between them. The germline CDR1 and CDR2 sequences are SGHRS and YFSETQ. Supplemented by reference TRBV5-1 and TRBJ2-4, the full variable domain reads KAGVTQTPRYLIKTRGQQVTLSCSPISGHRSVSWYQQTPGQGLQFLFEYFSETQRNKGNFPGRFSGRQFSNSRSEMNVSTLELGDSALYLCASSLGDIQYFGAGTRLSVL.

This clone was detected once. The gene calls are TRBV5-1 and TRBJ2-5; no definite D call. There are 14 residues in the CDR3. Germline V gene lookup returns CDR1 SGHRS and CDR2 YFSETQ. V was clipped by 1 base and J by 0 bases, with 7 bases between them. The CDR3 region is CASSLSLYQETQYF. The CDR3 DNA sequence: TGCGCCAGCAGCTTGTCTCTGTACCAAGAGACCCAGTACTTC.

This clone appeared a few times. The chain recombines TRBV7-9 with TRBJ1-2; 7 bases are shared with TRBD1. In germline, CDR1 is SEHNR, CDR2 FQNEAQ (reference sequence). The ends lost 5 bases at V and 3 bases at J; junction bases unmatched: 6. The CDR3 covers 14 residues. The CDR3 region has the DNA TGTGCCAGCAGCCTGGACAGGCCCCACTATGGCTACACCTTC. It specifies CASSLDRPHYGYTF. Together with reference TRBV7-9 and TRBJ1-2, the CDR3 gives the full variable domain: DTGVSQNPRHKITKRGQNVTFRCDPISEHNRLYWYRQTLGQGPEFLTYFQNEAQLEKSRLLSDRFSAERPKGSFSTLEIQRTEQGDSAMYLCASSLDRPHYGYTFGSGTRLTVV.

This chain uses TRBV19 with TRBJ2-7; the match to TRBD1 covers 10 bases. J was trimmed by 4 bases and V by 6 bases; bases with no gene match: 9. Germline V gene data show CDR1 as LNHDA and CDR2 as SQIVND (reference sequence). This CDR3 has 15 amino acids. Here the CDR3 DNA reads TGTGCCAGTAGCCGGGACAGGGGATCCGGGTACGAGCAGTACTTC. Protein product: CASSRDRGSGYEQYF. The full variable domain, in which reference TRBV19 and TRBJ2-7 provide the parts outside the CDR3, is DGGITQSPKYLFRKEGQNVTLSCEQNLNHDAMYWYRQDPGQGLRLIYYSQIVNDFQKGDIAEGYSVSREKKESFPLTVTSAQKNPTAFYLCASSRDRGSGYEQYFGPGTRLTVT.

The chain is built from TRBV7-2 and TRBJ2-5, with D maybe TRBD1 (6 bases). The CDR3 sequence is 13 residues long. V was cut by 3 bases and J by 5 bases, with 10 bases left in between. CDR1 is SGHTA, CDR2 FQGNSA, per germline. For the CDR3, the DNA is TGTGCCAGCAGCTTTAACAGGGCTGAGACCCAGTACTTC. It specifies CASSFNRAETQYF. The full variable domain, in which reference TRBV7-2 and TRBJ2-5 provide the parts outside the CDR3, is GAGVSQSPSNKVTEKGKDVELRCDPISGHTALYWYRQSLGQGLEFLIYFQGNSAPDKSGLPSDRFSAERTGGSVSTLTIQRTQQEDSAVYLCASSFNRAETQYFGPGTRLLVL.

Details on this clone: This same CDR3 is encoded by further DNA sequences in the sample. This sequence joins TRBV5-1 and TRBJ2-5; 8 nucleotides align to TRBD2. V lost 1 base, J lost 2 bases, and 1 base stayed unmatched. The CDR3 sequence is 14 residues long. Germline V CDR1 and CDR2: SGHRS, YFSETQ. CDR3 coding DNA: TGCGCCAGCAGCTTGACTAGCGGTCAAGAGACCCAGTACTTC. Translation gives CASSLTSGQETQYF.

This clone was picked up a small number of times. V usage is TRBV19 and J usage is TRBJ2-1, with 7 bases lining up with TRBD2. Germline V gene sequence: CDR1 LNHDA, CDR2 SQIVND (reference sequence). V shed 3 bases and J 4 bases; nucleotides not matched to a gene: 6. The CDR3 runs to 15 residues. The CDR3 nucleotides read TGTGCCAGTAGTATCCATCTAGCGGATTACAATGAGCAGTTCTTC. It translates to CASSIHLADYNEQFF.

The genes are TRBV7-9 and TRBJ2-1; 12 bases fit TRBD1. Germline CDR1 is SEHNR and CDR2 is FQNEAQ (reference sequence). The CDR3 spans 15 residues. The J segment lost 8 bases and the V segment lost 5 bases, leaving 7 bases of the junction unmatched. The CDR3 DNA reads TGTGCCAGCAGCACTGGGACAGGGGGCGCGGATGAGCAGTTCTTC. Amino acids: CASSTGTGGADEQFF.

This rearrangement joins TRBV29-1 to TRBJ1-2, with TRBD1 identical over 7 bases. CDR3 length: 12 amino acids. Germline CDR1 is SQVTM and CDR2 is ANQGSEA. The trim removed 5 bases at V and 7 bases at J, leaving 7 bases unmatched. The CDR3, as DNA: TGCAGCGTTACCGACAGGGCGGTTGGCTACACCTTC. Translating gives CSVTDRAVGYTF.